The present T cell receptor beta chain was sequenced within a study of neurological immune-mediated disorders. Study results and limitations: Expansion of TCR clones was greatest in HTLV-1-associated myelopathy and smallest in multiple sclerosis, where it fell below that of healthy controls. Phylogenetic grouping placed 18 of 34 multiple sclerosis patients' repertoires in one related-CDR3 cluster, a possible signature.

The cDNA was generated by 5'RACE with 10-nucleotide random UMIs. Each sequencing run yielded over 160 million TCR-beta sequences from 15-18 subjects. MiXCR, applied by TCRdb to the 5' RACE reads, yields one record per CDR3 protein. The sample includes some 61,000 distinct CDR3 sequences, around 3.9% of them seen just once. The CDR3 sequence is 14 residues long. CDR1 and CDR2 (germline): SGHRS, YFSETQ. Trimming removed 4 bases from V and 4 bases from J; junction bases left unmatched: 7. This clonotype appeared many times. Its cognate antigen is unknown. V gene TRBV5-1 combines with J gene TRBJ1-2; the match to TRBD1 covers 7 bases. The source of this sequence is a man younger than 45 with multiple sclerosis. Sequences were obtained from PBMCs. In nucleotides, the CDR3 is TGCGCCAGCAGCCAGAGACAGGGAGGCTATGGCTACACCTTC. Its translation is CASSQRQGGYGYTF.